Listed here is a single TCR beta chain. RNA transcripts were the source from which TCR beta CDR3 regions were amplified. HTBI primers were employed in first-round RT-PCR, then a second-round multiplex PCR followed. Each CDR3 protein gets one entry after TCRdb re-called the multiplex PCR reads with MiXCR. The sample gives 150,000 or so distinct CDR3 sequences, more than 30% of which show up once; roughly 5.8% is in the top ten. The diagnostic workup employed clinical symptoms, serum thyroxine, TRAb, thyroid ultrasound and orbital computed tomography. This sample was included in a study of Graves' ophthalmopathy and Graves' hyperthyroidism. Whole-study context: Prior to any treatment, peripheral blood was collected at the time of initial diagnosis.

The source is a middle-aged woman with Graves' ophthalmopathy. Sequencing was carried out using peripheral blood.

The CDR3 nucleotides are TGTGCCAGCAGCGCGGGACAGGGAGATCAAGAGACCCAGTACTTC. Protein sequence: CASSAGQGDQETQYF. The genes are TRBV9 and TRBJ2-5; TRBD1 matches 9 bases. This CDR3 comprises 15 residues. Germline assignment: CDR1 SGDLS and CDR2 YYNGEE. Trimming cost V 3 bases and J 2 bases; bases outside gene matches: 5. Complete variable domain (other parts from reference TRBV9 and TRBJ2-5): DSGVTQTPKHLITATGQRVTLRCSPRSGDLSVYWYQQSLDQGLQFLIQYYNGEERAKGNILERFSAQQFPDLHSELNLSSLELGDSALYFCASSAGQGDQETQYFGPGTRLLVL.